Described below is a single T cell receptor beta chain sequence and its context. This entry is derived from a study of blood T cell repertoires in COVID-19. Overall study: PBMCs, B-cell-depleted T cells, or T cells provided the cDNA or gDNA that made up the material.

Germline CDR1 and CDR2: LNHDA and SQIVND (reference sequence). This CDR3 is 13 amino acids long. V was clipped by 10 bases and J by 1 base, with 14 bases between them. Under the authors' procedure: From reference gene primer amplification, estimates of nucleated cell counts were derived. Repertoires were generated with immunoSEQ multiplex PCR, while TCRdb's copy carries only in-frame clones and drops some. V, J and clone size reflect that table, while D and trimming were determined from the DNA. The sample contains 90,000 to 100,000 clones, around 90% of which appear only once. The V gene is TRBV19, the J gene TRBJ2-7; D ambiguous. Sequenced: peripheral blood. The clonotype was recovered from a man aged 55 to 70 with COVID-19, enrolled during active disease. The CDR3 nucleotides read TGTGCCACCGTAAGTCCGGTTTCCTACGAGCAGTACTTC. The encoded protein is CATVSPVSYEQYF.